These 20 T cell receptor beta chains were sequenced from one sample in a study of blood T cell repertoires in COVID-19. Clones were read by immunoSEQ multiplex PCR, and TCRdb kept only the in-frame ones, dropping some. The sample records 150,000 or so clones, roughly 83% being singletons. The specimen sequenced was peripheral blood. These receptors came from a woman aged 65 to 85 with COVID-19, enrolled during active disease.

This clone has a single count. The CDR3 DNA reads TGTGCCATCAGGGACGGGGACAGCTACGAGCAGTACTTC. As protein: CAIRDGDSYEQYF. The chain has TRBV10-3 and TRBJ2-7, with 7 bases matching TRBD1. This CDR3 spans 13 amino acids. The germline V gene encodes CDR1 ENHRY and CDR2 SYGVKD. With 6 bases clipped from V and 3 bases from J, the junction kept 5 bases outside the gene matches.

This chain joins TRBV9 and TRBJ1-4; 9 bases are a match to TRBD1. J gave up 4 bases and V 4 bases, and 2 bases lay outside the gene matches. The CDR3 totals 14 residues. Germline V gene data show CDR1 as SGDLS and CDR2 as YYNGEE. The CDR3 here is CASSRTGVNEKLFF. In DNA, the CDR3 is TGTGCCAGCAGCCGGACAGGGGTTAATGAAAAACTGTTTTTT.

This chain links TRBV30 with TRBJ2-7; 8 nucleotides align to TRBD1. Germline assignment: CDR1 GTSNPN and CDR2 SVGIG (reference sequence). V lost 5 bases, J lost 2 bases, and 5 bases stayed unmatched. There are 13 residues in the CDR3. The CDR3 region has the DNA TGTGCCTGGTTGAGACAGGGGACCTACGAGCAGTACTTC. Protein product: CAWLRQGTYEQYF.

The chain recombines TRBV5-4 with TRBJ1-6; 8 positions match TRBD1. The CDR3 covers 17 residues. The J segment lost 0 bases and the V segment lost 4 bases, leaving 6 bases of the junction unmatched. Germline CDR1 is SGHNT and CDR2 is YYREEE (reference sequence). The CDR3 loop reads CASSRGTGDSYNSPLHF. CDR3 DNA sequence: TGTGCCAGCAGCCGCGGGACAGGCGACTCCTATAATTCACCCCTCCACTTT.

This rearrangement joins TRBV28 to TRBJ2-2; 7 bases map to TRBD1. V lost 5 bases to trimming and J lost 6 bases; unmatched junction nucleotides: 6. This CDR3 spans 14 amino acids. Germline V gives CDR1 MDHEN, CDR2 SYDVKM. CDR3 sequence: CASSLRQGSGELFF. Here the CDR3 DNA reads TGTGCCAGCAGTCTACGACAGGGATCCGGGGAGCTGTTTTTT.

This chain joins TRBV24-1 and TRBJ2-3; 9 positions agree with TRBD2. Per germline, CDR1 KGHDR and CDR2 SFDVKD. Losses at the gene ends were 7 bases for V and 4 bases for J; bases not matched to a gene: 8. This CDR3 is 15 amino acids long. The CDR3 sequence is CATSSLAGGADTQYF. In nucleotides, the CDR3 is TGTGCCACCAGCTCGCTGGCGGGGGGGGCAGATACGCAGTATTTT.

This clone was counted a few times. V usage is TRBV5-1 and J usage is TRBJ1-1; 7 nucleotides match TRBD1. With 4 bases clipped from V and 2 bases from J, the junction kept 14 bases outside the gene matches. CDR3 length: 17 amino acids. Germline-derived CDR1 and CDR2 are SGHRS and YFSETQ. CDR3 sequence reads: CASSRGRRDSNNTEAFF. In nucleotides, the CDR3 is TGCGCCAGCAGCCGGGGACGTAGGGACAGTAACAACACTGAAGCTTTCTTT.

The chain employs TRBV9 and TRBJ2-3, with 8 bases fitting TRBD2. Germline values: CDR1 SGDLS, CDR2 YYNGEE. This CDR3 has 16 amino acids. With V trimmed by 4 bases and J by 6 bases, 13 bases remained unmatched. The CDR3 reads CASSLGTGGASDTQYF. The CDR3 DNA sequence: TGTGCCAGCAGCCTGGGGACCGGGGGGGCTTCGGATACGCAGTATTTT. The full variable domain, rest sourced from reference TRBV9 and TRBJ2-3, is DSGVTQTPKHLITATGQRVTLRCSPRSGDLSVYWYQQSLDQGLQFLIQYYNGEERAKGNILERFSAQQFPDLHSELNLSSLELGDSALYFCASSLGTGGASDTQYFGPGTRLTVL.

The V call is TRBV5-1, the J call TRBJ2-5, with 11 bases identical to TRBD2. Germline lookup yields CDR1 SGHRS and CDR2 YFSETQ. This CDR3 has 17 amino acids. J was trimmed by 4 bases and V by 4 bases; bases with no gene match: 12. The CDR3 here is CASSVLPSTSGGETQYF. In nucleotides, the CDR3 is TGCGCCAGCAGCGTCCTCCCTTCCACTAGCGGGGGAGAGACCCAGTACTTC.

The chain links TRBV2 to TRBJ1-3, with 10 positions matching TRBD1. CDR1 SNHLY and CDR2 FYNNEI come from the germline V gene. V trimming: 3 bases; J trimming: 1 base; junction bases outside the gene matches: 6. CDR3 length: 17 amino acids. CDR3 sequence reads: CASSDDRGLQSGNTIYF. CDR3 nucleotide sequence: TGTGCCAGCAGTGATGACAGGGGGCTTCAATCTGGAAACACCATATATTTT. Full variable domain (outside the CDR3, taken from reference TRBV2 and TRBJ1-3): EPEVTQTPSHQVTQMGQEVILRCVPISNHLYFYWYRQILGQKVEFLVSFYNNEISEKSEIFDDQFSVERPDGSNFTLKIRSTKLEDSAMYFCASSDDRGLQSGNTIYFGEGSWLTVV.

The chain carries TRBV30 and TRBJ1-3, with a tentative D call TRBD1 (6 bases). The V gene's germline CDR1 is GTSNPN and CDR2 SVGIG (reference sequence). The CDR3 is made up of 14 amino acids. With 2 bases removed from V and 5 bases from J, the gap between germline ends came to 13 bases. The CDR3 DNA is TGTGCCTGGAGTCCGGACAGTCTAAGAAACACCATATATTTT. This translates into CAWSPDSLRNTIYF.

This chain links TRBV18 with TRBJ2-2, with a tentative D call TRBD2 (6 bases). This CDR3 is 16 amino acids long. The germline gives CDR1 KGHSH, CDR2 LQKENI. Trimming removed 0 bases at V and 6 bases at J, with 14 bases between. CDR3 residues: CASSPPAREVAGELFF. The CDR3 bases are TGTGCCAGCTCACCACCGGCAAGGGAGGTAGCCGGGGAGCTGTTTTTT.

This clone was picked up one time. The rearrangement uses TRBV19 and TRBJ1-2; D gene ambiguous. The V end lost 8 bases, the J end lost 7 bases, and 14 bases lay between the germline ends. The CDR3 extends over 12 amino acids. Germline V gives CDR1 LNHDA, CDR2 SQIVND (reference sequence). In DNA form, the CDR3 reads TGTGCCAGTTATGAGCGTGGCGGTGGCTACACCTTC. As protein: CASYERGGGYTF.

V and J are TRBV28 and TRBJ2-1, with 7 bases matching TRBD2. J was trimmed by 9 bases and V by 5 bases; bases with no gene match: 7. The length of the CDR3 is 13 residues. CDR1 and CDR2 from the germline V gene are MDHEN and SYDVKM. CDR3 residues: CASSRAGVGEQFF. The CDR3 DNA is TGTGCCAGCAGTCGGGCGGGGGTTGGTGAGCAGTTCTTC.

The rearrangement uses TRBV7-9 and TRBJ1-1; D may be TRBD1 (6 bases). Trimming took off 5 bases at V and 2 bases at J, with 12 bases between the two ends. Germline lookup yields CDR1 SEHNR and CDR2 FQNEAQ (reference sequence). There are 14 residues in the CDR3. The CDR3 bases are TGTGCCAGCAGCGCCAGGGGACCTAACACTGAAGCTTTCTTT. Translated: CASSARGPNTEAFF. Together with reference TRBV7-9 and TRBJ1-1, the CDR3 gives the full variable domain: DTGVSQNPRHKITKRGQNVTFRCDPISEHNRLYWYRQTLGQGPEFLTYFQNEAQLEKSRLLSDRFSAERPKGSFSTLEIQRTEQGDSAMYLCASSARGPNTEAFFGQGTRLTVV.

This sequence joins TRBV6-6 and TRBJ1-6; TRBD1 agrees at 9 bases. Trimming took 6 bases from V and 5 from J; bases not matched to a gene: 8. The CDR3 spans 16 residues. Germline CDR1 is MNHNY and CDR2 is SVGAGI (reference sequence). The CDR3 spells CASRPTGGSNNSPLHF. In DNA form, the CDR3 reads TGTGCCAGCAGGCCAACAGGGGGCTCGAATAATTCACCCCTCCACTTT.

This CDR3 reads CATSRDEFGNTEAFF. The CDR3 DNA reads TGTGCCACCAGCAGAGATGAATTCGGGAACACTGAAGCTTTCTTT. The rearrangement links TRBV15 to TRBJ1-1; D gene ambiguous. The V end was cut by 0 bases, the J end by 1 base, with 9 bases between. Germline V gives CDR1 LNHNV, CDR2 YYDKDF (reference sequence). The CDR3 has 15 residues.

The chain joins TRBV29-1 to TRBJ2-5, with 7 bases fitting TRBD2. V lost 7 bases and J lost 1; bases outside the gene matches: 15. This CDR3 region has 16 residues. Germline CDR1 and CDR2: SQVTM and ANQGSEA. The CDR3 DNA is TGCAGCGCGTTCCTAGATGGGGGGGGTCTCCAAGAGACCCAGTACTTC. It is translated as CSAFLDGGGLQETQYF.

The gene calls are TRBV5-1 and TRBJ1-2; a possible D gene is TRBD1 (5 bases). Germline CDR1 and CDR2: SGHRS and YFSETQ. The germline V and J ends were trimmed by 4 bases and 3 bases, with 13 bases remaining between them. The CDR3 extends over 14 amino acids. The CDR3 DNA reads TGCGCCAGCAGCCCAGCAGGGTCACACTATGGCTACACCTTC. Its translation: CASSPAGSHYGYTF.

V gene TRBV29-1 combines with J gene TRBJ1-2; D ambiguous. V was cut by 6 bases and J by 8 bases, with 16 bases left in between. The germline V gene has CDR1 SQVTM and CDR2 ANQGSEA. This CDR3 has 12 amino acids. The CDR3 sequence is CSVDPEGWGYTF. The CDR3 DNA reads as TGCAGCGTCGACCCGGAGGGCTGGGGCTACACCTTC.